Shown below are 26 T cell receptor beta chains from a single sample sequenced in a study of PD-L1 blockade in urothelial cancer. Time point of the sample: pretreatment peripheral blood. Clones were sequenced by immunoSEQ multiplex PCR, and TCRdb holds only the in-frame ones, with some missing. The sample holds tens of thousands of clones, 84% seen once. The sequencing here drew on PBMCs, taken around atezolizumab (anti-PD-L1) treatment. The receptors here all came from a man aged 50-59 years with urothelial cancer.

CDR3 bases: TGTGCCAGTATCAAAGGGACAGGGGTGGGTCAGCCCCAGCATTTT. This gives the protein CASIKGTGVGQPQHF. The rearrangement uses TRBV19 and TRBJ1-5; the match to TRBD1 covers 10 bases. Germline trimming cut 7 bases from V and 6 bases from J; bases unmatched to any gene: 9. CDR3 length: 15 residues. Germline values: CDR1 LNHDA, CDR2 SQIVND (reference sequence).

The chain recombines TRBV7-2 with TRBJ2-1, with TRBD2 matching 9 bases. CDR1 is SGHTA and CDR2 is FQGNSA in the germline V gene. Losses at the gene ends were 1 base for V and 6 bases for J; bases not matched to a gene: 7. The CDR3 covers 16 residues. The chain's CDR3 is CASSLGGGRGFNEQFF. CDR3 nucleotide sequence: TGTGCCAGCAGCTTAGGGGGCGGGAGGGGATTCAATGAGCAGTTCTTC.

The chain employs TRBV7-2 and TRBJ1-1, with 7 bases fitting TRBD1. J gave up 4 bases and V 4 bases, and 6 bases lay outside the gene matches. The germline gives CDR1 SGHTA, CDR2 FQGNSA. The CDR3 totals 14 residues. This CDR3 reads CASSSLGGSTEAFF. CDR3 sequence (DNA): TGTGCCAGCAGCTCACTAGGGGGCAGCACTGAAGCTTTCTTT.

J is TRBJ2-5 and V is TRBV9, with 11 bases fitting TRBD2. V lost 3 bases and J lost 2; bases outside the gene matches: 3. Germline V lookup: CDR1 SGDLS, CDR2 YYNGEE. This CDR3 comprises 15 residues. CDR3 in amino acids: CASSGSGGGQETQYF. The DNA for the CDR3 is TGTGCCAGCAGCGGTAGCGGGGGGGGACAAGAGACCCAGTACTTC.

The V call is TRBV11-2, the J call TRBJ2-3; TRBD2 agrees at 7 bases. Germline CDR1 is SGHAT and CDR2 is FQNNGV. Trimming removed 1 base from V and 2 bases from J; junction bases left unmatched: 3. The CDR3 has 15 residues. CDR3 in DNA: TGTGCCAGCAGCTTAGGGGGGGGAAACACAGATACGCAGTATTTT. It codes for CASSLGGGNTDTQYF. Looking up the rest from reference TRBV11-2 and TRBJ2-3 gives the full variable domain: EAGVAQSPRYKIIEKRQSVAFWCNPISGHATLYWYQQILGQGPKLLIQFQNNGVVDDSQLPKDRFSAERLKGVDSTLKIQPAKLEDSAVYLCASSLGGGNTDTQYFGPGTRLTVL.

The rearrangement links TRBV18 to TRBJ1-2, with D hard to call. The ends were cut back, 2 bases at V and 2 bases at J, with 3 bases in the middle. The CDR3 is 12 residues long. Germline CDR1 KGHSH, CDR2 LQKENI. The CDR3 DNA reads TGTGCCAGCTCACCAGGCAACTATGGCTACACCTTC. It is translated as CASSPGNYGYTF.

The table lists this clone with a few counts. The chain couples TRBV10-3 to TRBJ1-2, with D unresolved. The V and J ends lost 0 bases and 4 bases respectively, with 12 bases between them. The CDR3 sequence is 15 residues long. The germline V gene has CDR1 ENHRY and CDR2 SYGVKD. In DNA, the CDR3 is TGTGCCATCAGTGAGTCACGGGGTATCGGCTATGGCTACACCTTC. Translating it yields CAISESRGIGYGYTF.

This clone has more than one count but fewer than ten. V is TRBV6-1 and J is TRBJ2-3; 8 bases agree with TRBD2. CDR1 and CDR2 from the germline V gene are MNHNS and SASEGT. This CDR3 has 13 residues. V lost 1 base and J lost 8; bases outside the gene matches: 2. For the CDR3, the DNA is TGTGCCAGCAGTGAAGGCGGGGGGCGTACGCAGTATTTT. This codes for CASSEGGGRTQYF.

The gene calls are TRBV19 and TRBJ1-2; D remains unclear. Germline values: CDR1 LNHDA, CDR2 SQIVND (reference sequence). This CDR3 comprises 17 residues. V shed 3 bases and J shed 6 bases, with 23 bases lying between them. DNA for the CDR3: TGTGCCAGTAGTATGAGGCGTTCGGCCTCGGGGATACATGGCTACACCTTC. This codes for CASSMRRSASGIHGYTF.

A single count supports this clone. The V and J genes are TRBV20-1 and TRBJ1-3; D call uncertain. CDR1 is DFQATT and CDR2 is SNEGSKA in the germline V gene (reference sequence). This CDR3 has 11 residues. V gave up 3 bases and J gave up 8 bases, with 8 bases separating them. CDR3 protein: CSARKGDTIYF. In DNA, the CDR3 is TGCAGTGCTAGGAAGGGAGACACCATATATTTT.

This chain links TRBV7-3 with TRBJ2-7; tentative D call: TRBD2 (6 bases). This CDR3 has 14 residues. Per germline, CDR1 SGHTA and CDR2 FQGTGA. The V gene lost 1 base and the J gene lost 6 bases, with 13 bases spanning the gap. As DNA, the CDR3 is TGTGCCAGCAGCTTAATTGGAGGGACGGGCGAGCAGTACTTC. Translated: CASSLIGGTGEQYF.

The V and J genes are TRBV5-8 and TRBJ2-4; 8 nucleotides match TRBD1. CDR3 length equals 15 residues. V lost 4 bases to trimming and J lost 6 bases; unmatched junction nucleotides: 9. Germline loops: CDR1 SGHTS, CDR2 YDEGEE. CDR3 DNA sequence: TGTGCCAGCAGCCTACCGGACAGGGCTTCAAACATTCAGTACTTC. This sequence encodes CASSLPDRASNIQYF.

The chain's CDR3 is CASSVTGSYNEQFF. The CDR3 DNA is TGTGCCAGCAGCGTGACAGGATCATACAATGAGCAGTTCTTC. This chain connects TRBV9 to TRBJ2-1, with D perhaps matching TRBD1 (6 bases). Trimming pared 2 bases from V and 4 bases from J, leaving 10 bases between. The CDR3 length is 14 residues. Germline-derived CDR1 and CDR2 are SGDLS and YYNGEE.

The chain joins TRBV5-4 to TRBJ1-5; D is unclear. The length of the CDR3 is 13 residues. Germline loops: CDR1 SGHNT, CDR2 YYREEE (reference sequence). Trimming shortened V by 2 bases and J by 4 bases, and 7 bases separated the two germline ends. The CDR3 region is CASSFGWNQPQHF. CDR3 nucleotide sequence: TGTGCCAGCAGCTTCGGTTGGAATCAGCCCCAGCATTTT.

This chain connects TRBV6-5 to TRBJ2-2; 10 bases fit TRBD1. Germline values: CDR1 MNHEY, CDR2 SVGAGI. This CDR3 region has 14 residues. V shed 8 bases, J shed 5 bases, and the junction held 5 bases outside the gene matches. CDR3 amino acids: CASLRDRGTGELFF. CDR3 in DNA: TGTGCCAGCCTCCGGGACAGGGGTACCGGGGAGCTGTTTTTT.

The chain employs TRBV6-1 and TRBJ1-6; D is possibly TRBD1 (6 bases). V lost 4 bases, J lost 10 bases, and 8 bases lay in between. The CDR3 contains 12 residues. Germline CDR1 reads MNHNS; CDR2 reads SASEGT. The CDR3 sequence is CASSVGQSPLHF. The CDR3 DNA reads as TGTGCCAGCAGTGTCGGACAGTCACCCCTCCACTTT.

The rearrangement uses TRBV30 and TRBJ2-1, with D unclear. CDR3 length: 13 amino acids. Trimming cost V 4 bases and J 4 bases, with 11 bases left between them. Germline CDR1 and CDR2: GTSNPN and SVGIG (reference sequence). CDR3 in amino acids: CAWTWAGYNEQFF. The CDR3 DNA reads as TGTGCCTGGACTTGGGCCGGATACAATGAGCAGTTCTTC.

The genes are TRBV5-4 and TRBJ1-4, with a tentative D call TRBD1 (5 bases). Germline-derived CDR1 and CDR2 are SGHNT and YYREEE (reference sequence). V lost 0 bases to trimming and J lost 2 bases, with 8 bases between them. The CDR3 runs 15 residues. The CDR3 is CASSLGGGTNEKLFF. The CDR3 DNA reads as TGTGCCAGCAGCTTGGGCGGGGGGACTAATGAAAAACTGTTTTTT.

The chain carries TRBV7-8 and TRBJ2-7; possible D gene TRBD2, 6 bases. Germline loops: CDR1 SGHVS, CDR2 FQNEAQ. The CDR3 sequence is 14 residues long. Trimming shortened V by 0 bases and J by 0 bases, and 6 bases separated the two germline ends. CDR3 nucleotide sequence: TGTGCCAGCAGCTTAGCCGGGAGCTCCTACGAGCAGTACTTC. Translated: CASSLAGSSYEQYF. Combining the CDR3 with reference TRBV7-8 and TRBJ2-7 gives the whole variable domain GAGVSQSPRYKVAKRGQDVALRCDPISGHVSLFWYQQALGQGPEFLTYFQNEAQLDKSGLPSDRFFAERPEGSVSTLKIQRTQQEDSAVYLCASSLAGSSYEQYFGPGTRLTVT.

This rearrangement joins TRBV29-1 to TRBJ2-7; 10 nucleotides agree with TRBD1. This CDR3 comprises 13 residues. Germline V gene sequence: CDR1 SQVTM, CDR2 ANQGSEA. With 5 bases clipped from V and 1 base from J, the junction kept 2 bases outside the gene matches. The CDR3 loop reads CSVWTGGSYEQYF. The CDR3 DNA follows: TGCAGCGTTTGGACAGGGGGTTCCTACGAGCAGTACTTC.

CDR3: CASSPDVRGNQPQHF. CDR3 coding DNA: TGTGCCAGTAGTCCGGACGTAAGGGGGAATCAGCCCCAGCATTTT. The chain uses TRBV19 and TRBJ1-5, with a tentative D call TRBD1 (6 bases). Per the germline V gene, CDR1 is LNHDA and CDR2 is SQIVND (reference sequence). The CDR3 sequence is 15 residues long. Trimming took 5 bases from V and 4 from J, leaving 15 bases between them.

In DNA form, the CDR3 reads TGCGCCAGCAGCCCTAACGACAAAATGGTAGGAGGAAACACCATATATTTT. Protein sequence: CASSPNDKMVGGNTIYF. The V call is TRBV5-1, the J call TRBJ1-3; no clear D gene. There are 17 residues in the CDR3. Trimming took off 4 bases at V and 4 bases at J, with 21 bases between the two ends. The germline gives CDR1 SGHRS, CDR2 YFSETQ.

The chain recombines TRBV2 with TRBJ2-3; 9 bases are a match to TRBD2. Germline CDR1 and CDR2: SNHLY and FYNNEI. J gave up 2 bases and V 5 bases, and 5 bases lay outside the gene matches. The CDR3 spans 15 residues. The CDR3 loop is CASSSGLAATDTQYF. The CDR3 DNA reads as TGTGCCAGCAGTTCGGGACTAGCAGCCACAGATACGCAGTATTTT.

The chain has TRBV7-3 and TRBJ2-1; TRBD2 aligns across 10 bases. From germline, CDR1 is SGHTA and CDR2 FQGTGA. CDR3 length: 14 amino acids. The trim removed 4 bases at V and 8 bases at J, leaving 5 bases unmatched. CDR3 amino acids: CASSYSGGTHEQFF. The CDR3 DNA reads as TGTGCCAGCAGCTATAGCGGGGGGACGCATGAGCAGTTCTTC.

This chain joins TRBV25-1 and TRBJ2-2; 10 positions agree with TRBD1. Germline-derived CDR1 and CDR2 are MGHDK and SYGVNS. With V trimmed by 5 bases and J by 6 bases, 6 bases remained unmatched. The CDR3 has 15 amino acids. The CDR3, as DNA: TGTGCCAGCAGTAAAACCGGGACAGGGGCCGGGGAGCTGTTTTTT. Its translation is CASSKTGTGAGELFF. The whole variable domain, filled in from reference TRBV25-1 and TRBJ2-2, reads EADIYQTPRYLVIGTGKKITLECSQTMGHDKMYWYQQDPGMELHLIHYSYGVNSTEKGDLSSESTVSRIRTEHFPLTLESARPSHTSQYLCASSKTGTGAGELFFGEGSRLTVL.

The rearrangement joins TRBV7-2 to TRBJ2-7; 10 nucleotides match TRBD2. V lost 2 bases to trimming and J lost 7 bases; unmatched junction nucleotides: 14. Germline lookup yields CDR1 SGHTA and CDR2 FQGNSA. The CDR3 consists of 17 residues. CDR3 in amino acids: CASSLYPREREGVEQYF. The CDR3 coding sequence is TGTGCCAGCAGCTTATATCCTCGCGAGCGGGAGGGCGTGGAGCAGTACTTC.